The 13 T cell receptor beta chains reported below all come from one sample, sequenced in a study of OX40 agonist ivuxolimab in advanced cancers. Profiling relied on immunoSEQ multiplex PCR, and the TCRdb table lists in-frame clones only, not all of them. Of more than 80,000 clones in the sample, around 88% were seen once. Sequences were derived from CD4+ or CD8+ T cells sorted from blood, sampled in a trial of the OX40 agonist ivuxolimab. These receptors all come from an adult with an advanced solid tumor such as melanoma, head and neck, liver or kidney cancer.

V is TRBV21-1 and J is TRBJ2-4; TRBD2, as called in the table, went unchecked against the DNA. TRBV21-1 is a pseudogene locus. The CDR3 has 16 amino acids. CDR3 protein: CASSKAGHTERDIQYF. In DNA, the CDR3 is TGTGCCAGCAGCAAAGCTGGCCACACAGAGAGGGACATTCAGTACTTC.

The chain joins TRBV5-6 to TRBJ2-2, with TRBD2 matching 9 bases. The CDR3 consists of 17 residues. Germline V gene lookup returns CDR1 SGHDT and CDR2 YYEEEE. V was clipped by 4 bases and J by 5 bases; unmatched bases: 12. The CDR3 protein is CASSPQSMSGRTGELFF. As DNA, the CDR3 is TGTGCCAGCAGCCCCCAGAGTATGAGCGGGAGGACCGGGGAGCTGTTTTTT.

Written as DNA, the CDR3 is TGTGCCAGCAGCCTTACAGGGAATCAGCCCCAGCATTTT. Translated, it gives CASSLTGNQPQHF. V usage is TRBV28 and J usage is TRBJ1-5, with D possibly being TRBD1 (6 bases). CDR3 length equals 13 residues. Per the germline V gene, CDR1 is MDHEN and CDR2 is SYDVKM. V was clipped by 6 bases and J by 4 bases, with 10 bases between them. The whole variable domain, filled in from reference TRBV28 and TRBJ1-5, reads DVKVTQSSRYLVKRTGEKVFLECVQDMDHENMFWYRQDPGLGLRLIYFSYDVKMKEKGDIPEGYSVSREKKERFSLILESASTNQTSMYLCASSLTGNQPQHFGDGTRLSIL.

The CDR3 sequence: CASSTGESSHEQFF. The CDR3 bases are TGCGCCAGCAGCACGGGGGAAAGCTCCCATGAGCAGTTCTTC. The genes are TRBV5-1 and TRBJ2-1; a weak D match, TRBD2 (6 bases). The germline gives CDR1 SGHRS, CDR2 YFSETQ. The CDR3 extends over 14 amino acids. V gave up 4 bases and J gave up 8 bases, with 16 bases separating them.

The rearrangement links TRBV7-9 to TRBJ2-7, with a weak D call TRBD2 (6 bases). Germline CDR1 reads SEHNR; CDR2 reads FQNEAQ (reference sequence). Trimming cost V 9 bases and J 6 bases, with 18 bases left between them. CDR3 length equals 13 residues. For the CDR3, the DNA is TGTGCCAGACGGAAGGTCGCGGGACTCGAGCAGTACTTC. Protein: CARRKVAGLEQYF.

A note on this clone: A read error may account for a junction end that differs from germline. This rearrangement joins TRBV28 to TRBJ1-1; D perhaps matches TRBD1 (6 bases). This CDR3 spans 15 amino acids. Germline CDR1 and CDR2: MDHEN and SYDVKM. The CDR3 spells CASSSAKGGAGARVF. The CDR3 nucleotides are TGTGCCAGCAGTTCGGCCAAGGGGGGCGCGGGGGCTCGTGTCTTT.

Only one count was recorded for this clone. This chain links TRBV6-6 with TRBJ2-7; possibly TRBD2 for D (6 bases). V shed 6 bases and J shed 2 bases, with 11 bases lying between them. Germline CDR1 and CDR2: MNHNY and SVGAGI (reference sequence). The CDR3 extends over 13 amino acids. The CDR3 reads CASRRETPYEQYF. The CDR3 region has the DNA TGTGCCAGCAGACGGGAGACCCCCTACGAGCAGTACTTC.

The chain has TRBV10-1 and TRBJ2-3; TRBD2 aligns across 7 bases. Germline lookup yields CDR1 WNHNN and CDR2 SYGVQD (reference sequence). The CDR3 is 16 residues long. V was clipped by 3 bases and J by 0 bases; unmatched bases: 6. The DNA for the CDR3 is TGCGCCAGCAGTGACTACGGGGACTATAGCACAGATACGCAGTATTTT. Protein product: CASSDYGDYSTDTQYF.

V gene TRBV7-2 combines with J gene TRBJ1-5; D call uncertain. Per the germline V gene, CDR1 is SGHTA and CDR2 is FQGNSA. CDR3 size: 14 residues. The V end lost 2 bases, the J end lost 7 bases, and 12 bases lay between the germline ends. In DNA form, the CDR3 reads TGTGCCAGCAGCTTATCCGGGTTGAGGCAGCCCCAGCATTTT. Its protein is CASSLSGLRQPQHF.

The rearrangement joins TRBV28 to TRBJ2-2; TRBD2 matches at 13 bases. The CDR3 is 16 residues long. Germline V gene sequence: CDR1 MDHEN, CDR2 SYDVKM. V was clipped by 5 bases and J by 2 bases; unmatched bases: 2. CDR3 loop: CASSTSGGVNTGELFF. DNA for the CDR3: TGTGCCAGCAGTACTAGCGGGGGGGTTAACACCGGGGAGCTGTTTTTT.

The V and J genes are TRBV30 and TRBJ2-3; 11 bases match TRBD2. Unmatched junction bases numbered 9, after V lost 0 bases and J lost 1 base. Looked up from germline, CDR1 is GTSNPN and CDR2 is SVGIG (reference sequence). There are 18 residues in the CDR3. CDR3 DNA sequence: TGTGCCTGGAGTGTAGTCTTTGGGACTAGCGGCGGCACAGATACGCAGTATTTT. Amino acids: CAWSVVFGTSGGTDTQYF.

The chain combines TRBV18 with TRBJ2-7; possible D gene TRBD1, 6 bases. Per the germline V gene, CDR1 is KGHSH and CDR2 is LQKENI. V lost 1 base and J lost 6, with 13 bases in between. This CDR3 contains 14 residues. The CDR3 sequence: CASSPLRTASEQYF. Here the CDR3 DNA reads TGTGCCAGCTCACCACTGAGGACAGCCAGCGAGCAGTACTTC.

The rearrangement uses TRBV4-1 and TRBJ2-2, with 12 bases matching TRBD2. With 0 bases clipped from V and 2 bases from J, the junction kept 10 bases outside the gene matches. This CDR3 spans 20 amino acids. From germline, CDR1 is MGHRA and CDR2 YSYEKL. CDR3 protein: CASSQDPGLAGRVNTGELFF. The CDR3 coding sequence is TGCGCCAGCAGCCAAGATCCAGGACTAGCGGGAAGAGTCAACACCGGGGAGCTGTTTTTT.